This TCR beta chain was identified in a study of T-cell memory formation after mild COVID-19. Points from the study as a whole: Specificity for SARS-CoV-2 was not confirmed among the second-wave clones peaking on day 37.

This clonotype has a handful of counts. Its antigen is still unknown. TCRdb called the 5' RACE reads again in MiXCR, with one record for every CDR3 protein. The sample lists some 330,000 distinct CDR3 sequences; around 21% were seen once. The CDR3 is 13 amino acids. From germline, CDR1 is LNHDA and CDR2 SQIVND (reference sequence). V was cut by 3 bases and J by 5 bases, with 10 bases left in between. The receptor was derived from an adult woman who had mild COVID-19 (a few samples of this study predate the infection). Cell type and time point are not known. The chain links TRBV19 to TRBJ2-5; D gene ambiguous. Sequences were obtained from PBMCs or a T cell subset sorted from them (not recorded which). CDR3 in amino acids: CASSIRGSETQYF. For the CDR3, the DNA is TGTGCCAGTAGTATTCGTGGGTCTGAGACCCAGTACTTC. Full variable domain (rest looked up from reference TRBV19 and TRBJ2-5): DGGITQSPKYLFRKEGQNVTLSCEQNLNHDAMYWYRQDPGQGLRLIYYSQIVNDFQKGDIAEGYSVSREKKESFPLTVTSAQKNPTAFYLCASSIRGSETQYFGPGTRLLVL.